One and the same sample provided the 23 T cell receptor beta chains below, sequenced in a study of blood T cell repertoires in COVID-19 (TCRdb year 2020). Library construction relied on the immunoSEQ multiplex PCR assay. TCRdb provides this immuneACCESS table in a form limited to in-frame rearrangements. Some clones are lacking; in checked studies, under half of them reflect an unresolved V gene, and why the rest are absent is not known. This sample holds roughly 300,000 clones; 65% to 90% were observed only once. The ten largest clones capture 4% to 5% of the sample. Sequenced sample: PBMCs or T cells enriched from blood (not recorded which). The receptors here all came from a man under 40 who had recovered from COVID-19.

The rearrangement joins TRBV3-1 (or the pseudogene TRBV3-2) to TRBJ1-6; D is possibly TRBD1 (6 bases). Trimming took 4 bases from V and 9 from J, leaving 13 bases between them. The length of the CDR3 is 14 residues. In germline, CDR1 is LGHDT, CDR2 YNNKEL (reference sequence). The CDR3 spells CASSPLDSGSPLHF. CDR3 nucleotides: TGTGCCAGCAGCCCTCTGGACAGCGGTTCACCCCTCCACTTT.

The CDR3 region has the DNA TGTGCCACCAGCGGGAGTCTCTACAATGAGCAGTTCTTC. This codes for CATSGSLYNEQFF. The chain has TRBV6-5 and TRBJ2-1, with TRBD2 matching over 8 bases. From germline, CDR1 is MNHEY and CDR2 SVGAGI. V dropped 10 bases and J dropped 3; count of bases not matched to a gene: 5. The CDR3 is 13 residues long.

This chain connects TRBV30 to TRBJ1-6, with D perhaps TRBD1 (6 bases). Looked up from germline, CDR1 is GTSNPN and CDR2 is SVGIG (reference sequence). Trimming took off 7 bases at V and 14 bases at J, with 24 bases between the two ends. The CDR3 has 14 amino acids. CDR3 in amino acids: CAFGQRSQVPTLHF. CDR3 bases: TGTGCCTTTGGACAGCGTTCCCAAGTCCCCACCCTCCACTTT.

V is TRBV18 and J is TRBJ2-3; 9 nucleotides align to TRBD2. CDR3 length: 14 amino acids. Germline V gene data show CDR1 as KGHSH and CDR2 as LQKENI. Unmatched junction bases numbered 6, after V lost 6 bases and J lost 5 bases. CDR3 sequence (DNA): TGTGCCAGCTCTTTAGCGGGGGCGGAAGATACGCAGTATTTT. Its protein product is CASSLAGAEDTQYF.

The V gene is TRBV5-6, the J gene TRBJ2-2; a weak D match, TRBD1 (6 bases). This CDR3 spans 16 amino acids. The V gene's germline CDR1 is SGHDT and CDR2 YYEEEE. V gave up 4 bases and J gave up 2 bases, with 15 bases separating them. CDR3 in DNA: TGTGCCAGCAGCGGTAGGACAGACCACAACACCGGGGAGCTGTTTTTT. Translated, it gives CASSGRTDHNTGELFF.

The chain is built from TRBV5-1 and TRBJ2-2; 9 positions match TRBD2. Germline-derived CDR1 and CDR2 are SGHRS and YFSETQ. CDR3 length: 15 residues. The V and J ends lost 2 bases and 6 bases, in that order; junction bases with no gene match: 5. The CDR3 loop is CASSFGSGSSGELFF. The DNA for the CDR3 is TGCGCCAGCAGCTTCGGTAGCGGGAGTTCCGGGGAGCTGTTTTTT.

This chain joins TRBV28 and TRBJ1-5; possible D gene TRBD1, 5 bases. Trimming left V 6 bases short and J 9 bases short, with 12 bases between. Germline V lookup: CDR1 MDHEN, CDR2 SYDVKM. The CDR3 consists of 12 residues. DNA of the CDR3: TGTGCCAGCAGCGTCCGTGACAGGCCCCAGCATTTT. It translates to CASSVRDRPQHF. Full variable domain (remainder filled in from reference TRBV28 and TRBJ1-5): DVKVTQSSRYLVKRTGEKVFLECVQDMDHENMFWYRQDPGLGLRLIYFSYDVKMKEKGDIPEGYSVSREKKERFSLILESASTNQTSMYLCASSVRDRPQHFGDGTRLSIL.

This chain connects TRBV10-3 to TRBJ1-1; D remains ambiguous. Germline assignment: CDR1 ENHRY and CDR2 SYGVKD. This CDR3 region has 13 residues. V lost 2 bases and J 3 bases, leaving 7 bases between the germline ends. The CDR3 bases are TGTGCCATCAGTGAGGAGGAATACACTGAAGCTTTCTTT. It yields the protein CAISEEEYTEAFF.

V and J are TRBV7-2 and TRBJ2-7; no reliable D call. The CDR3 sequence is 13 residues long. Germline CDR1 reads SGHTA; CDR2 reads FQGNSA. Trimming took off 5 bases at V and 2 bases at J, with 10 bases between the two ends. The CDR3 spells CASSPTAPYEQYF. DNA of the CDR3: TGTGCCAGCAGCCCGACTGCCCCCTACGAGCAGTACTTC.

V usage is TRBV7-8 and J usage is TRBJ2-7; 8 bases align to TRBD2. Germline-derived CDR1 and CDR2 are SGHVS and FQNEAQ. After removal of 8 bases from V and 7 bases from J, the junction contained 7 bases not matched to a gene. The CDR3 is 12 residues long. CDR3 coding DNA: TGTGCCAGCGCGCGGGGGGCTCTGGAGCAGTACTTC. Protein: CASARGALEQYF.

The J gene is TRBJ2-1, the V gene TRBV5-5, with 11 bases that match TRBD2. Germline V gives CDR1 SGHKS, CDR2 YYEKEE (reference sequence). The ends lost 2 bases at V and 3 bases at J; junction bases unmatched: 1. This CDR3 is 15 amino acids long. Here the CDR3 reads CASSLLAGDYNEQFF. The CDR3 nucleotides read TGTGCCAGCAGCTTACTAGCGGGGGACTACAATGAGCAGTTCTTC.

In the case of this clone: At one end the junction does not follow the germline gene, possibly because of a read error. V usage is TRBV11-3 and J usage is TRBJ2-2; TRBD1 is a possible D gene (6 bases). This CDR3 region has 18 residues. Germline values: CDR1 SGHNT, CDR2 YENEEA. CDR3 loop: CASRFPPRGGANTGELFF. The CDR3 nucleotides are TGTGCCAGCCGCTTTCCCCCGAGAGGGGGAGCCAACACCGGGGAGCTGTTTTTT.

The chain joins TRBV7-2 to TRBJ1-6; 7 bases are shared with TRBD1. Germline V gene lookup returns CDR1 SGHTA and CDR2 FQGNSA. The junction had 8 bases not matched to a gene; V was cut back by 7 bases and J by 8 bases. This CDR3 has 14 amino acids. The CDR3 bases are TGTGCCAGCACACCGGGACAGTCATATTCACCCCTCCACTTT. Its protein is CASTPGQSYSPLHF.

This chain links TRBV19 with TRBJ2-3; 9 positions match TRBD1. The CDR3 runs 15 residues. The germline V gene encodes CDR1 LNHDA and CDR2 SQIVND (reference sequence). Trimming cost V 7 bases and J 2 bases; bases outside gene matches: 7. The CDR3 sequence is CASIRTGASTDTQYF. The CDR3 coding sequence is TGTGCCAGTATCCGGACAGGGGCTTCCACAGATACGCAGTATTTT.

This clone showed up just a few times. The chain uses TRBV30 and TRBJ1-1, with D tentatively TRBD1 (5 bases). The CDR3 totals 13 residues. Germline V gene lookup returns CDR1 GTSNPN and CDR2 SVGIG (reference sequence). The germline V and J ends were trimmed by 2 bases and 4 bases, with 11 bases remaining between them. The CDR3 spells CAWSPTASTEAFF. CDR3 coding DNA: TGTGCCTGGAGTCCGACAGCCAGCACTGAAGCTTTCTTT. Full variable domain (remainder filled in from reference TRBV30 and TRBJ1-1): SQTIHQWPATLVQPVGSPLSLECTVEGTSNPNLYWYRQAAGRGLQLLFYSVGIGQISSEVPQNLSASRPQDRQFILSSKKLLLSDSGFYLCAWSPTASTEAFFGQGTRLTVV.

This sequence joins TRBV5-1 and TRBJ2-7; 11 positions match TRBD1. CDR1 is SGHRS, CDR2 YFSETQ, per germline. The V and J ends lost 4 bases and 4 bases, in that order; junction bases with no gene match: 4. The length of the CDR3 is 14 residues. DNA of the CDR3: TGCGCCAGCAGCGACGGACAGGGGGCTTACGAGCAGTACTTC. Its translation is CASSDGQGAYEQYF.

This chain connects TRBV15 to TRBJ1-1, with 8 bases that match TRBD1. The CDR3 spans 16 residues. Trimming removed 4 bases from V and 1 base from J; junction bases left unmatched: 8. Germline CDR1 reads LNHNV; CDR2 reads YYDKDF (reference sequence). CDR3 loop: CATSKTDRAENTEAFF. The CDR3 DNA is TGTGCCACCAGCAAGACGGACAGGGCCGAGAACACTGAAGCTTTCTTT.

This clone occurred once. This rearrangement joins TRBV5-6 to TRBJ2-3; D is unresolved. The CDR3 has 11 amino acids. V shed 2 bases and J shed 7 bases, with 5 bases lying between them. Germline CDR1 SGHDT, CDR2 YYEEEE. As DNA, the CDR3 is TGTGCCAGCAGCTTTCAGTATACGCAGTATTTT. This gives the protein CASSFQYTQYF.

This clone was found a few times. The CDR3 here is CASRKQGAASGNTIYF. The CDR3 DNA reads TGCGCCAGCAGAAAACAGGGGGCTGCCTCTGGAAACACCATATATTTT. The J gene is TRBJ1-3, the V gene TRBV10-2, with 9 bases that match TRBD1. V trimming: 6 bases; J trimming: 0 bases; junction bases outside the gene matches: 6. Germline CDR1 WSHSY, CDR2 SAAADI. The CDR3 consists of 16 residues.

This clone was seen more than once but under ten times. This chain joins TRBV19 and TRBJ1-1; 7 bases match TRBD1. Germline V gene data show CDR1 as LNHDA and CDR2 as SQIVND (reference sequence). V trimming: 5 bases; J trimming: 6 bases; junction bases outside the gene matches: 9. The CDR3 consists of 14 residues. DNA of the CDR3: TGTGCCAGTAGTCTTCGACAGGGAATGCCTGAAGCTTTCTTT. Amino acid sequence: CASSLRQGMPEAFF. The full variable domain, with the rest looked up from reference TRBV19 and TRBJ1-1, is DGGITQSPKYLFRKEGQNVTLSCEQNLNHDAMYWYRQDPGQGLRLIYYSQIVNDFQKGDIAEGYSVSREKKESFPLTVTSAQKNPTAFYLCASSLRQGMPEAFFGQGTRLTVV.

The genes are TRBV3-1 (or the pseudogene TRBV3-2) and TRBJ1-2, with a weak D call TRBD1 (5 bases). V was shortened by 5 bases and J by 5 bases, with 9 bases between the two germline ends. Germline V gives CDR1 LGHDT, CDR2 YNNKEL (reference sequence). The CDR3 is 12 amino acids. The CDR3 is CASSIGGYGYTF. CDR3 DNA: TGTGCCAGCAGCATCGGGGGGTATGGCTACACCTTC.

This clone has a single count. The CDR3 is CAAGGNNEKLFF. The CDR3 bases are TGTGCAGCTGGAGGGAACAATGAAAAACTGTTTTTT. The chain joins TRBV28 to TRBJ1-4; unclear D gene. CDR3 length equals 12 residues. The germline V gene has CDR1 MDHEN and CDR2 SYDVKM. The full variable domain, in which reference TRBV28 and TRBJ1-4 provide the parts outside the CDR3, is DVKVTQSSRYLVKRTGEKVFLECVQDMDHENMFWYRQDPGLGLRLIYFSYDVKMKEKGDIPEGYSVSREKKERFSLILESASTNQTSMYLCAAGGNNEKLFFGSGTQLSVL.

The chain combines TRBV6-4 with TRBJ2-1; TRBD1 is a possible D gene (7 bases). The CDR3 has 14 residues. The germline V and J ends were trimmed by 6 bases and 6 bases, with 15 bases remaining between them. Germline CDR1 is MRHNA and CDR2 is SNTAGT. CDR3 sequence reads: CASSENRGGNEQFF. The CDR3 bases are TGTGCCAGCAGCGAAAACAGGGGAGGCAATGAGCAGTTCTTC.